The rows below give T cell receptor beta chains drawn from one sample of a study of T-cell reconstitution after alpha-beta-depleted transplantation in children. In TCRdb, the PCR reads were re-called with MiXCR into one record per CDR3 protein. Among hundreds of thousands of distinct CDR3 sequences listed, 18% were seen once. The sample consisted of PBMCs from the stem cell graft donor, taken from the stem cell graft. The source is a human donor who donated a stem cell graft to a child with acute lymphoblastic leukemia. Both conserved end residues are part of each CDR3. Each record gives: J gene, V gene, D gene, clone size, CDR3 DNA, CDR3 protein. The D gene is left open where the match is weak. Part of the rows lack a size; the others show once, few, many or a class for expanded clones.

>TRBJ2-3|TRBV29-1|TRBD2|-
TGCAGCGATTTAGCGGGGGGCTTAGATACGCAGTATTTT
CSDLAGGLDTQYF
>TRBJ2-7|TRBV27|TRBD1|few
TGTGCCAGCACTTTTACGGGACAGACACCCTACGAGCAGTACTTC
CASTFTGQTPYEQYF
>TRBJ2-1|TRBV29-1|TRBD2|-
TGCAGCGTTGAAGGAGGGCCGCTAAGCGGGAGGACTAGAAATGAGCAGTTCTTC
CSVEGGPLSGRTRNEQFF
>TRBJ2-7|TRBV6-5|TRBD1|-
TGTGCCAGCAGTTTCGGGACAGGGGGCGAGCAGTACTTC
CASSFGTGGEQYF
>TRBJ2-1|TRBV18|-|-
TGTGCCAGCTCACCCAGGGGCTCCTACAATGAGCAGTTCTTC
CASSPRGSYNEQFF
>TRBJ2-1|TRBV13|-|-
TGTGCCAGCAGCTCAGTGGCGGAGGAATACAATGAGCAGTTCTTC
CASSSVAEEYNEQFF
>TRBJ2-7|TRBV29-1|-|-
TGCAGCGTTGAAGACGACAGAGGATACGAGCAGTACTTC
CSVEDDRGYEQYF
>TRBJ2-1|TRBV6-1|TRBD2|-
TGTGCCAGCTCAATAGCGGGAGGGGTCAATGAGCAGTTCTTC
CASSIAGGVNEQFF
>TRBJ1-5|TRBV5-1|-|-
TGCGCCAGCAGCCCTCGGAGCGGCAATCAGCCCCAGCATTTT
CASSPRSGNQPQHF
>TRBJ2-7|TRBV12-3/TRBV12-4|TRBD2|few
TGTGCCAGCAGTTTATCGTCTAGCGGGAACCGCGAGCAGTACTTC
CASSLSSSGNREQYF
>TRBJ2-5|TRBV4-1|TRBD2|-
TGCGCCAGCAGCCTTTCCGGGGGTAGCGGGCCCTACCAAGAGACCCAGTACTTC
CASSLSGGSGPYQETQYF
>TRBJ1-2|TRBV20-1|-|few
TGCAGTGCTAGTTTTCAGAGCTATGGCTACACCTTC
CSASFQSYGYTF
>TRBJ2-7|TRBV5-1|-|-
TGCGCCAGCAGCTTGGCCGGAGGTTACGGGACGGTCAGCTCCTACGAGCAGTACTTC
CASSLAGGYGTVSSYEQYF
>TRBJ1-1|TRBV7-8|-|few
TGTGCCAGCAGCTTAATGACCACTGAAGCTTTCTTT
CASSLMTTEAFF
>TRBJ2-7|TRBV13|-|-
TGTGCCAGCAGCTTAAAAGTCAACGAGCAGTACTTC
CASSLKVNEQYF
>TRBJ2-2|TRBV20-1|-|-
TGCAGTGCTTTTCCCCTAAACACCGGGGAGCTGTTTTTT
CSAFPLNTGELFF
>TRBJ2-7|TRBV12-3/TRBV12-4|-|few
TGTGCCAGCAGTCGTACACAAACCTCCTACGAGCAGTACTTC
CASSRTQTSYEQYF
>TRBJ2-1|TRBV15|TRBD2|few
TGTGCCACCAGCAGAACCTCCGGGACTAGCGGGAGGGCCGGTGAGCAGTTCTTC
CATSRTSGTSGRAGEQFF
>TRBJ2-7|TRBV29-1|TRBD1|-
TGCAGCGTTGACGGGACAGATTACTACGAGCAGTACTTC
CSVDGTDYYEQYF
>TRBJ1-4|TRBV5-1|-|-
TGCGCCAGCAGCCAGGGAGTGGGTAATGAAAAACTGTTTTTT
CASSQGVGNEKLFF
>TRBJ2-3|TRBV27|-|-
TGTGCCAGCAGTCCCTTTGGTCACAGGACAGATACGCAGTATTTT
CASSPFGHRTDTQYF
>TRBJ2-2|TRBV20-1|-|-
TGCAGTGCAAGTCCGTGGGAGAGAGGAGGATGGGAGAACACCGGGGAGCTGTTTTTT
CSASPWERGGWENTGELFF
>TRBJ2-1|TRBV28|-|few
TGTGCCCGACTATTCCATGAGCAGTTCTTC
CARLFHEQFF
>TRBJ2-2|TRBV5-1|-|few
TGCGCCAGCAGCTCTCTCCCGGGGCACACCGGGGAGCTGTTTTTT
CASSSLPGHTGELFF
>TRBJ2-1|TRBV5-1|TRBD2|few
TGCGCCAGCAGCTTGAGGATAGCGGGAGGGTCCTACAATGAGCAGTTCTTC
CASSLRIAGGSYNEQFF
>TRBJ1-2|TRBV24-1|TRBD1|-
TGTGCCACCAGTGGGGATCGGACAGGGGGCTATGGCTACACCTTC
CATSGDRTGGYGYTF
>TRBJ1-3|TRBV29-1|-|-
TGCAGCGTTAAAGACAGCTCTGGAAACACCATATATTTT
CSVKDSSGNTIYF
>TRBJ1-4|TRBV4-1|TRBD1|few
TGCGCCAGCAGCCTCCTCCCGGGACAGGGTCGGAAACTGTTTTTT
CASSLLPGQGRKLFF
>TRBJ2-3|TRBV5-6|TRBD1|few
TGTGCCAGCAGCCCTGGGACAGGGCGTCGAAGGGAGACGCAGTATTTT
CASSPGTGRRRETQYF
>TRBJ2-3|TRBV5-1|TRBD2|-
TGCGCCAGCAGCTTAAGACTAGCGGGAGAGGATACGCAGTATTTT
CASSLRLAGEDTQYF
>TRBJ2-2|TRBV12-3/TRBV12-4|-|-
TGTGTCAGCAGCCATGGGGACGGCAACACCGGGGAGCTGTTTTTT
CVSSHGDGNTGELFF
>TRBJ2-4|TRBV20-1|-|-
TGCAGTGCTGGAAGAGGGACCCAGGGAAACATTCAGTACTTC
CSAGRGTQGNIQYF
>TRBJ1-4|TRBV27|-|-
TGTGCCAGCAGTAGATCAGGGCACTCCGAAAAACTGTTTTTT
CASSRSGHSEKLFF
>TRBJ2-2|TRBV20-1|TRBD2|few
TGCAGTGCTACAATTTCCCGGACTAGCGGGAGGGCTAGCGGGGAGCTGTTTTTT
CSATISRTSGRASGELFF
>TRBJ1-2|TRBV6-6|-|-
TGTGCCAGCACCAACTATGGCTACACCTTC
CASTNYGYTF
>TRBJ2-1|TRBV7-9|-|-
TGTGCCAGCAGCTTCCGCGGGACCACCTACAATGAGCAGTTCTTC
CASSFRGTTYNEQFF
>TRBJ2-5|TRBV6-2/TRBV6-3|-|-
TGTGCCAGCAGTTACTCGAGAAGACTCGCGCCGGGAGAGACCCAGTACTTC
CASSYSRRLAPGETQYF
>TRBJ2-5|TRBV13|TRBD2|-
TGTGCCAGCAGCCTGGGCCTAGCGGGAGTAAAGGGGGGAGAGACCCAGTACTTC
CASSLGLAGVKGGETQYF
>TRBJ2-7|TRBV3-1|-|few
TGTGCCAGCAGCCAAGACGGGGTTGGGCGGTACTATTCCTACGAGCAGTACTTC
CASSQDGVGRYYSYEQYF
>TRBJ2-7|TRBV5-5|-|few
TGTGCCAGCAGCTTGGCCGCAGGGAGGTACGAGCAGTACTTC
CASSLAAGRYEQYF
>TRBJ2-7|TRBV20-1|-|few
TGCAGTGCTAGAGCGGTTATTGTGGCCTACGAGCAGTACTTC
CSARAVIVAYEQYF
>TRBJ2-7|TRBV5-5|TRBD2|few
TGTGCCAGCAGCTGGCCCGGGGGGGCCTACGAGCAGTACTTC
CASSWPGGAYEQYF
>TRBJ2-3|TRBV20-1|-|-
TGCAGTGCCCCAATTGTGGGAGAAGCCTCAGATACGCAGTATTTT
CSAPIVGEASDTQYF
>TRBJ1-2|TRBV28|-|few
TGTGCCAGCCTCACCCCCCGGGGGAATGGCTACACCTTC
CASLTPRGNGYTF
>TRBJ2-1|TRBV6-5|-|-
TGTGCCAGCAGTTACTCGGCAGGGCCCCAGGATGAGCAGTTCTTC
CASSYSAGPQDEQFF
>TRBJ2-3|TRBV28|TRBD2|many
TGTGCCAGCAGTTCTCTTAGCGGGAGCACAGATACGCAGTATTTT
CASSSLSGSTDTQYF
>TRBJ1-1|TRBV3-1|-|-
TGTGCCAGCAGCCTTTGGGGGCTCACTGAAGCTTTCTTT
CASSLWGLTEAFF
>TRBJ2-3|TRBV4-1|-|-
TGCGCCAGCAGCCAAGATTCTTTCGGGCAGGGCCAGAATTTT
CASSQDSFGQGQNF
>TRBJ1-1|TRBV7-9|-|few
TGTGCCAGCAGCTTAGGACAGCTTGAAGCTTTCTTT
CASSLGQLEAFF